One and the same sample provided the 15 T cell receptor beta chains below, sequenced in a study of control samples from healthy donors and cancer patients. TCRdb keeps only in-frame clones here, not all; method: immunoSEQ multiplex PCR. The table records tens of thousands of clones, approximately 85% of them present only once. Sequenced sample: PBMCs. These receptors all come from a man aged 55 to 69 with colorectal cancer.

The V and J genes are TRBV19 and TRBJ1-4; 7 bases are shared with TRBD1. Germline CDR1 LNHDA, CDR2 SQIVND (reference sequence). CDR3 size: 13 residues. V shed 9 bases and J 8 bases; nucleotides not matched to a gene: 9. DNA for the CDR3: TGTGCCAGCTCGACAGGGTTTGGGGAAAAACTGTTTTTT. Translation gives CASSTGFGEKLFF.

The V and J genes are TRBV11-3 and TRBJ2-1, with 11 positions matching TRBD2. V gave up 6 bases and J gave up 6 bases; unmatched junction bases: 4. This CDR3 region has 14 residues. Looked up from germline, CDR1 is SGHNT and CDR2 is YENEEA. The CDR3 coding sequence is TGTGCCAGCAGGACTAGCGGGGACCTCAATGAGCAGTTCTTC. Translation: CASRTSGDLNEQFF. Filled out from reference TRBV11-3 and TRBJ2-1, the complete variable domain reads EAGVVQSPRYKIIEKKQPVAFWCNPISGHNTLYWYLQNLGQGPELLIRYENEEAVDDSQLPKDRFSAERLKGVDSTLKIQPAELGDSAVYLCASRTSGDLNEQFFGPGTRLTVL.

This chain links TRBV18 with TRBJ1-5; D gene uncertain. Trimming removed 2 bases from V and 1 base from J, with 9 bases in between. The CDR3 runs 15 residues. Germline V gives CDR1 KGHSH, CDR2 LQKENI. The CDR3 here is CASSPSMTSNQPQHF. In nucleotides, the CDR3 is TGTGCCAGCTCACCAAGTATGACAAGCAATCAGCCCCAGCATTTT.

This clone has just one count. This sequence joins TRBV5-1 and TRBJ1-2; weak D call: TRBD1 (5 bases). The germline V gene encodes CDR1 SGHRS and CDR2 YFSETQ. The germline V and J ends were trimmed by 4 bases and 4 bases, with 11 bases remaining between them. The CDR3 has 13 residues. CDR3 sequence (DNA): TGCGCCAGCAGCCCCCCGGGGGGCTATGGCTACACCTTC. This encodes CASSPPGGYGYTF.

This clone was detected only a few times. The V and J genes are TRBV6-6 and TRBJ1-2; D possibly corresponds to TRBD1 (5 bases). Deletions cut 1 base from V and 8 bases from J, with 14 bases between. This CDR3 comprises 14 residues. CDR1 is MNHNY and CDR2 is SVGAGI in the germline V gene (reference sequence). This chain's CDR3 is CASSYLAGPRGYTF. Written as DNA, the CDR3 is TGTGCCAGCAGTTACTTGGCAGGGCCGCGGGGCTACACCTTC.

This sequence joins TRBV18 and TRBJ1-2; D gene ambiguous. Deletions cut 6 bases from V and 8 bases from J, with 13 bases between. In germline, CDR1 is KGHSH, CDR2 LQKENI. The CDR3 spans 12 residues. The CDR3: CASSGTDRGYTF. The CDR3 bases are TGTGCCAGCTCGGGAACGGACCGGGGCTACACCTTC.

The rearrangement uses TRBV6-1 and TRBJ1-5; the D is unclear. V shed 2 bases and J shed 7 bases, with 9 bases lying between them. This CDR3 is 13 amino acids long. Germline V gene data show CDR1 as MNHNS and CDR2 as SASEGT. CDR3 in DNA: TGTGCCAGCAGTGAACCGGTTGGACAGCCCCAGCATTTT. Translation gives CASSEPVGQPQHF.

This clone was seen just once. The V gene is TRBV15, the J gene TRBJ2-7; 7 nucleotides agree with TRBD1. With 0 bases clipped from V and 1 base from J, the junction kept 3 bases outside the gene matches. In germline, CDR1 is LNHNV, CDR2 YYDKDF (reference sequence). This CDR3 spans 15 amino acids. The CDR3 loop reads CATSRDDRASYEQYF. Here the CDR3 DNA reads TGTGCCACCAGCAGAGACGACAGGGCGTCCTACGAGCAGTACTTC.

The V gene is TRBV5-1, the J gene TRBJ1-3, with D tentatively TRBD1 (6 bases). Germline V gives CDR1 SGHRS, CDR2 YFSETQ. V was shortened by 4 bases and J by 3 bases, with 14 bases between the two germline ends. CDR3 length: 15 amino acids. As DNA, the CDR3 is TGCGCCAGCAGCCCGTCGGGGGCCCGTGGAAACACCATATATTTT. Residues: CASSPSGARGNTIYF.

This clone showed up just a few times. V and J are TRBV6-5 and TRBJ2-2; D is uncertain. From germline, CDR1 is MNHEY and CDR2 SVGAGI. The CDR3 is made up of 13 amino acids. V was clipped by 6 bases and J by 10 bases, with 15 bases between them. Written as DNA, the CDR3 is TGTGCCAGCAGACCGGGCGCATATTTGGAGCTGTTTTTT. Protein sequence: CASRPGAYLELFF.

The rearrangement uses TRBV5-1 and TRBJ1-1, with 7 bases that match TRBD1. Germline CDR1 SGHRS, CDR2 YFSETQ. The CDR3 runs to 13 residues. Trimming cost V 4 bases and J 6 bases; bases outside gene matches: 6. The CDR3 is CASSIGTVSEAFF. In nucleotides, the CDR3 is TGCGCCAGCAGCATCGGGACAGTTTCTGAAGCTTTCTTT.

This rearrangement joins TRBV12-3 or TRBV12-4 to TRBJ1-2, with no clear D. The CDR3 is 12 residues long. V dropped 7 bases and J dropped 8 bases, with 14 bases sitting between them. The CDR3 sequence is CASISLQRGYTF. The CDR3 nucleotides are TGTGCCAGCATCTCTTTACAGCGGGGCTACACCTTC.

This clone was seen a handful of times. In the same sample, other DNA sequences code for this CDR3. DNA for the CDR3: TGTGCCAGCTCACCAGGGCTGGGGGGAACAAACTATGGCTACACCTTC. This gives the protein CASSPGLGGTNYGYTF. This rearrangement joins TRBV18 to TRBJ1-2; tentative D call: TRBD1 (5 bases). The CDR3 runs 16 residues. Germline assignment: CDR1 KGHSH and CDR2 LQKENI. V shed 2 bases and J shed 2 bases, with 15 bases lying between them.

The J gene is TRBJ2-7, the V gene TRBV5-1; a possible D gene is TRBD2 (5 bases). The CDR3 covers 16 residues. Germline values: CDR1 SGHRS, CDR2 YFSETQ. The ends were cut back, 2 bases at V and 3 bases at J, with 18 bases in the middle. The CDR3 protein is CASSFEGRGYLYEQYF. The CDR3 DNA follows: TGCGCCAGCAGCTTTGAGGGTCGGGGTTATCTCTACGAGCAGTACTTC.

The chain has TRBV9 and TRBJ2-1; D unresolved. Trimming left V 0 bases short and J 3 bases short, with 7 bases between. The CDR3 contains 14 residues. Germline values: CDR1 SGDLS, CDR2 YYNGEE. For the CDR3, the DNA is TGTGCCAGCAGCGTAGGAAACATCTACAATGAGCAGTTCTTC. This codes for CASSVGNIYNEQFF.